This TCR beta chain came from a study of shared clonotypes between healthy human individuals. Study-wide results and limits: Tissues were not sampled, only blood, and their repertoires likely differ.

Per germline, CDR1 SGHRS and CDR2 YFSETQ. The CDR3 extends over 12 amino acids. V was clipped by 4 bases and J by 5 bases, with 10 bases between them. Donors were healthy HIV-negative adults without recently reported acute infections or vaccinations. Using immunoSEQ multiplex PCR, the repertoire was profiled, and TCRdb retains in-frame clones only, with some absent. Seen here are roughly 2.4 million clones, approximately 96% observed once, and the top ten hold 0.13%. About this clone itself: Its matching antigen is unknown.

This sequence was found in a man between 18 and 35 years old in good health. The chain uses TRBV5-1 and TRBJ2-7; no firm D call. Sequencing used naive CD4+ T cells sorted from blood. As for subset: CD45RA+ positively selected. CDR3 sequence reads: CASSHTVNEQYF. CDR3 nucleotide sequence: TGCGCCAGCAGCCACACAGTTAACGAGCAGTACTTC.